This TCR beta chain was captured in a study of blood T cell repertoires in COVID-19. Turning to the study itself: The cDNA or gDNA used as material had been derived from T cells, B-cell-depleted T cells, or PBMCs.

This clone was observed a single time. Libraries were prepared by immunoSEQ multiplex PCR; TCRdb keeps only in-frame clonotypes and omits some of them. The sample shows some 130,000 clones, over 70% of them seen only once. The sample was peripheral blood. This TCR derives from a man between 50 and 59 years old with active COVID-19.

The CDR3, as DNA: TGTGCCAGTTCCTTCAGGGATTTAGGTGAAAAACTGTTTTTT. Its translation is CASSFRDLGEKLFF. The chain couples TRBV19 to TRBJ1-4, with TRBD1 as a possible D gene (5 bases). V was clipped by 8 bases and J by 7 bases, with 17 bases between them. The CDR3 runs 14 residues. Germline V CDR1 and CDR2: LNHDA, SQIVND (reference sequence).